This TCR beta chain is from a study of T cell responses to AZD1222 COVID-19 vaccine. Study results and caveats: Baseline testing showed seropositivity in only a handful of AZD1222 recipients. Mostly white British, mostly female donors; authors suggested clonal diversity may be underestimated.

Details on this clone: The antigen is unknown.

This CDR3 has 16 residues. Germline CDR1 reads SGDLS; CDR2 reads YYNGEE. Between the trimmed V and J ends, which lost 0 bases and 8 bases, there was a span of 18 bases. TCRdb keeps only in-frame clones here, not all; method: immunoSEQ multiplex PCR. The sample lists 90,000 to 100,000 clones; roughly 90% were seen once. The sequences come from peripheral blood, collected 28 days after the second AZD1222 dose. This sequence was found in an adult who received the AZD1222 COVID-19 vaccine. The chain links TRBV9 to TRBJ1-3; maybe TRBD1 (5 bases). CDR3 amino acids: CASSVDSFQGGDTIYF. The CDR3 nucleotides are TGTGCCAGCAGCGTAGATAGTTTCCAGGGAGGAGACACCATATATTTT.